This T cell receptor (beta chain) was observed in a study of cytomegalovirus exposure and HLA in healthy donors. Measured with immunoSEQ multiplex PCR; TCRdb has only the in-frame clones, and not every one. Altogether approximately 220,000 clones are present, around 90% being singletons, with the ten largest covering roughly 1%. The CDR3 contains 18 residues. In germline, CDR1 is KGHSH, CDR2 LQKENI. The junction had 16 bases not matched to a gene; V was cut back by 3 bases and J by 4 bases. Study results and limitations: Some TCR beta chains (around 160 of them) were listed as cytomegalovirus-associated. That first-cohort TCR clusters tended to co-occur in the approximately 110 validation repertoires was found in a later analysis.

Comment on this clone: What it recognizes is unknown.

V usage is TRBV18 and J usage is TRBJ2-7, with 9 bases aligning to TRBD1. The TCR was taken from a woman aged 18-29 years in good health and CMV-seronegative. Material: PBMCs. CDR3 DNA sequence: TGTGCCAGCTCACCGGGACAGGGTGGATCACGCTCAGGGTACGAGCAGTACTTC. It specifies CASSPGQGGSRSGYEQYF.